This entry lists 22 T cell receptor beta chains sequenced from one sample in a study of PD-1 blockade in classical Hodgkin lymphoma. This sample's time point: cycle 4 day 1 (C4D1), after six to seven weeks of nivolumab. Following autologous stem cell transplantation, relapse occurred in every patient, and exposure to brentuximab vedotin varied. CD4+ T cells were purified from thawed PBMCs by negative selection. Measured with immunoSEQ multiplex PCR; TCRdb has only the in-frame clones, and not every one. The repertoire holds around 25,000 clones, with 85% to 90% as singletons. Sample: CD4+ T cells from blood, taken before the fourth cycle of nivolumab. The receptors originated from a human donor with classical Hodgkin lymphoma.

This clone was seen a single time. V is TRBV6-5 and J is TRBJ1-5, with 7 bases fitting TRBD1. This CDR3 is built from 14 residues. Trimming took 5 bases from V and 3 from J; bases not matched to a gene: 4. Germline loops: CDR1 MNHEY, CDR2 SVGAGI. CDR3: CASSRDSSNQPQHF. The DNA of the CDR3 is TGTGCCAGCAGTCGGGACAGTTCCAATCAGCCCCAGCATTTT.

The genes are TRBV7-9 and TRBJ1-1; D not resolved. Germline V gives CDR1 SEHNR, CDR2 FQNEAQ (reference sequence). This CDR3 contains 14 residues. V lost 5 bases and J 1 base, leaving 11 bases between the germline ends. CDR3 residues: CASSTLAGNTEAFF. In DNA, the CDR3 is TGTGCCAGCAGCACACTAGCCGGGAACACTGAAGCTTTCTTT.

This chain connects TRBV25-1 to TRBJ2-1; no firm D call. Between the trimmed V and J ends, which lost 6 bases and 7 bases, there was a span of 10 bases. Germline V gives CDR1 MGHDK, CDR2 SYGVNS. This CDR3 has 12 amino acids. The CDR3 DNA reads TGTGCCAGCAGCGGCAGTGGGAATGAGCAGTTCTTC. This encodes CASSGSGNEQFF. Full variable domain (missing parts from reference TRBV25-1 and TRBJ2-1): EADIYQTPRYLVIGTGKKITLECSQTMGHDKMYWYQQDPGMELHLIHYSYGVNSTEKGDLSSESTVSRIRTEHFPLTLESARPSHTSQYLCASSGSGNEQFFGPGTRLTVL.

The rearrangement uses TRBV7-9 and TRBJ2-7, with 14 positions matching TRBD2. Germline CDR1 reads SEHNR; CDR2 reads FQNEAQ (reference sequence). CDR3 length: 16 residues. Trimming cost V 4 bases and J 5 bases; bases outside gene matches: 7. In nucleotides, the CDR3 is TGTGCCAGCAGCTCCGGGACTAGCGGGAGAACGAACGAGCAGTACTTC. This encodes CASSSGTSGRTNEQYF.

The chain carries TRBV28 and TRBJ2-1; D might be TRBD1 (6 bases). V shed 3 bases and J shed 3 bases, with 12 bases lying between them. Germline CDR1 is MDHEN and CDR2 is SYDVKM. The CDR3 sequence is 15 residues long. CDR3 region: CASSFQGLIYNEQFF. The DNA of the CDR3 is TGTGCCAGCAGTTTTCAGGGGCTGATCTACAATGAGCAGTTCTTC.

V gene TRBV7-2 combines with J gene TRBJ2-2; D ambiguous. V was clipped by 5 bases and J by 4 bases, with 11 bases between them. This CDR3 spans 14 amino acids. Germline V gene data show CDR1 as SGHTA and CDR2 as FQGNSA. Written as DNA, the CDR3 is TGTGCCAGCAGCCTAGACGTCTTCACCGGGGAGCTGTTTTTT. It yields the protein CASSLDVFTGELFF.

This chain links TRBV7-9 with TRBJ2-5; D is tentatively TRBD1 or TRBD2 (5 bases each). TRBJ2-7 explains the end of the DNA better; the J call may be wrong. Germline V CDR1 and CDR2: SEHNR, FQNEAQ (reference sequence). This CDR3 is built from 14 residues. CDR3 protein: CASSLGGRPYEQYF. CDR3 bases: TGTGCCAGCAGCTTAGGGGGACGTCCCTACGAGCAGTACTTC.

The V gene is TRBV28, the J gene TRBJ2-7, with unresolved D. Germline CDR1 and CDR2: MDHEN and SYDVKM. The CDR3 sequence is 11 residues long. CDR3 region: CGSNLSYEQYF. The CDR3 DNA reads as TGTGGATCGAACCTTTCCTACGAGCAGTACTTC.

The chain links TRBV30 to TRBJ2-1, with 11 bases fitting TRBD2. Germline loops: CDR1 GTSNPN, CDR2 SVGIG (reference sequence). V lost 1 base, J lost 9 bases, and 8 bases stayed unmatched. The CDR3 runs to 15 residues. As DNA, the CDR3 is TGTGCCTGGAGTGCATGGCTAGCGGGAGGAGGTGAGCAGTTCTTC. Its translation is CAWSAWLAGGGEQFF.

V gene TRBV11-3 combines with J gene TRBJ2-1; possible D gene TRBD2, 6 bases. With 2 bases removed from V and 10 bases from J, the gap between germline ends came to 18 bases. This CDR3 contains 15 residues. Germline CDR1 SGHNT, CDR2 YENEEA. In DNA form, the CDR3 reads TGTGCCAGCAGCTTAAGGTGGTCGGCGGGGCCCGAGCAGTTCTTC. Protein sequence: CASSLRWSAGPEQFF.

The rearrangement joins TRBV27 to TRBJ2-6; D possibly corresponds to TRBD1 (5 bases). With 7 bases removed from V and 3 bases from J, the gap between germline ends came to 19 bases. The germline V gene encodes CDR1 MNHEY and CDR2 SMNVEV (reference sequence). This CDR3 has 17 amino acids. CDR3 amino acids: CASKNRTLGYGANVLTF. The CDR3 region has the DNA TGTGCCAGCAAAAACAGGACATTAGGGTATGGGGCCAACGTCCTGACTTTC.

This chain links TRBV6-6 with TRBJ2-7; tentatively, D is TRBD1 (6 bases). Germline V lookup: CDR1 MNHNY, CDR2 SVGAGI (reference sequence). Between the trimmed V and J ends, which lost 10 bases and 0 bases, there was a span of 10 bases. This CDR3 comprises 12 residues. The DNA for the CDR3 is TGTGCCACCCGACAGGACTCCTACGAGCAGTACTTC. Protein: CATRQDSYEQYF.

In nucleotides, the CDR3 is TGTGCCAGCAGTGAGAGGGGGGGATATGATACGCAGTATTTT. As protein: CASSERGGYDTQYF. The gene calls are TRBV6-4 and TRBJ2-3; a possible D gene is TRBD2 (7 bases). Germline V gene data show CDR1 as MRHNA and CDR2 as SNTAGT. This CDR3 is 14 amino acids long. Trimming took 3 bases from V and 6 from J, leaving 13 bases between them.

V and J are TRBV27 and TRBJ2-5; D is uncertain. TRBJ2-7 matches the DNA end more closely, so the J call is doubtful. The CDR3 sequence is 13 residues long. Germline lookup yields CDR1 MNHEY and CDR2 SMNVEV (reference sequence). This chain's CDR3 is CASSLGLSYEQYF. The DNA of the CDR3 is TGTGCCAGCAGTTTAGGCCTCTCCTACGAGCAGTACTTC.

V usage is TRBV11-3 and J usage is TRBJ2-1; 7 bases agree with TRBD2. The length of the CDR3 is 15 residues. Trimming at V came to 3 bases and at J to 6 bases, leaving 8 bases not matched to a gene. Per the germline V gene, CDR1 is SGHNT and CDR2 is YENEEA. In DNA form, the CDR3 reads TGTGCCAGCAGCTTGGGGGGGGGAGAGTTCAATGAGCAGTTCTTC. This sequence encodes CASSLGGGEFNEQFF.

CDR3 sequence: CASSENRVNTEAFF. In DNA, the CDR3 is TGCGCCAGCAGTGAGAACAGGGTAAACACTGAAGCTTTCTTT. The chain recombines TRBV10-1 with TRBJ1-1, with a weak D call TRBD1 (6 bases). The CDR3 consists of 14 residues. The germline gives CDR1 WNHNN, CDR2 SYGVQD (reference sequence). Deletions cut 2 bases from V and 2 bases from J, with 9 bases between.

This chain links TRBV29-1 with TRBJ2-3, with 11 bases that match TRBD2. This CDR3 region has 15 residues. Germline lookup yields CDR1 SQVTM and CDR2 ANQGSEA. Trimming cost V 6 bases and J 4 bases; bases outside gene matches: 9. CDR3 loop: CSVSAGTSGPDTQYF. The CDR3 DNA follows: TGCAGCGTCTCCGCCGGGACTAGCGGCCCAGATACGCAGTATTTT.

This chain uses TRBV23-1 with TRBJ1-2; TRBD1 aligns across 10 bases. TRBV23-1 is marked as an open reading frame, function uncertain. The CDR3 consists of 17 residues. Trimming took 2 bases from V and 4 from J; bases not matched to a gene: 10. CDR3 protein: CASSQPEGQGYFYGYTF. The CDR3 bases are TGCGCCAGCAGTCAACCTGAGGGACAGGGGTACTTCTATGGCTACACCTTC.

The chain couples TRBV11-2 to TRBJ2-3, with D perhaps assigned TRBD1 or TRBD2 (5 bases each). The V and J ends lost 0 bases and 2 bases respectively, with 9 bases between them. Germline V CDR1 and CDR2: SGHAT, FQNNGV. The CDR3 sequence is 15 residues long. CDR3 sequence reads: CASSLDQGATDTQYF. CDR3 sequence (DNA): TGTGCCAGCAGCTTAGATCAGGGAGCCACAGATACGCAGTATTTT.

V is TRBV6-1 and J is TRBJ1-4; TRBD1 matches at 10 bases. The trim removed 4 bases at V and 1 base at J, leaving 15 bases unmatched. The CDR3 is 20 amino acids. Germline values: CDR1 MNHNS, CDR2 SASEGT. The CDR3 loop reads CASSAYPGTGVLLTNEKLFF. CDR3 sequence (DNA): TGTGCCAGCAGTGCCTATCCCGGGACAGGGGTGCTATTAACTAATGAAAAACTGTTTTTT.

V usage is TRBV28 and J usage is TRBJ2-6; TRBD1 agrees at 7 bases. The CDR3 consists of 15 residues. Unmatched junction bases numbered 5, after V lost 5 bases and J lost 4 bases. Germline V gives CDR1 MDHEN, CDR2 SYDVKM. CDR3 protein: CASSGTGAGANVLTF. In DNA, the CDR3 is TGTGCCAGCAGTGGAACAGGGGCCGGGGCCAACGTCCTGACTTTC. Full variable domain (outside the CDR3, taken from reference TRBV28 and TRBJ2-6): DVKVTQSSRYLVKRTGEKVFLECVQDMDHENMFWYRQDPGLGLRLIYFSYDVKMKEKGDIPEGYSVSREKKERFSLILESASTNQTSMYLCASSGTGAGANVLTFGAGSRLTVL.

This clone has just a few counts. V gene TRBV27 combines with J gene TRBJ1-1; D is unresolved. V was trimmed by 2 bases and J by 6 bases, leaving 10 bases between them. The CDR3 totals 13 residues. CDR1 MNHEY and CDR2 SMNVEV come from the germline V gene (reference sequence). The CDR3 here is CASSLIWAAEAFF. CDR3 nucleotide sequence: TGTGCCAGCAGTTTAATCTGGGCAGCTGAAGCTTTCTTT.